These 11 T cell receptor beta chains were all obtained from the same sample, sequenced in a study of Graves' ophthalmopathy and Graves' hyperthyroidism. The TCR beta CDR3 regions underwent amplification from RNA transcripts. Following a first-round RT-PCR that used HTBI primers, a second-round multiplex PCR was carried out. TCRdb redid the calling of the multiplex PCR reads with MiXCR, one entry per CDR3 protein. The table records over a million distinct CDR3 sequences, about 40% of them present only once. The sequenced sample was peripheral blood or thyroid tissue (not recorded which). The receptors originated from an adult man with Graves' hyperthyroidism.

This chain uses TRBV7-9 with TRBJ2-2; D is tentatively TRBD1 or TRBD2 (5 bases each). Trimming took off 5 bases at V and 15 bases at J, with 19 bases between the two ends. The length of the CDR3 is 13 residues. CDR1 and CDR2 from the germline V gene are SEHNR and FQNEAQ (reference sequence). The CDR3 spells CASSPRGTAIVFF. CDR3 sequence (DNA): TGTGCCAGCAGCCCCCGTGGGACGGCAATTGTGTTTTTT.

This clonotype has a count of ten or more. V usage is TRBV29-1 and J usage is TRBJ2-5; unclear D gene. This CDR3 is built from 13 residues. V lost 2 bases and J lost 4, with 11 bases in between. CDR1 and CDR2 (germline): SQVTM, ANQGSEA. Here the CDR3 DNA reads TGCAGCGTTGAAACGGTGCGATCAGAGACCCAGTACTTC. Protein product: CSVETVRSETQYF.

The rearrangement links TRBV10-3 to TRBJ2-7, with D possibly matching TRBD2 (6 bases). Per germline, CDR1 ENHRY and CDR2 SYGVKD. The V gene lost 1 base and the J gene lost 6 bases, with 13 bases spanning the gap. CDR3 length equals 14 residues. The CDR3 reads CAISEWRAVSEQYF. The DNA of the CDR3 is TGTGCCATCAGTGAGTGGAGGGCCGTCTCCGAGCAGTACTTC.

The table lists this clonotype with a few counts. The rearrangement joins TRBV7-2 to TRBJ1-1; 9 bases align to TRBD1. Trimming removed 5 bases from V and 0 bases from J; junction bases left unmatched: 7. The CDR3 totals 16 residues. Germline values: CDR1 SGHTA, CDR2 FQGNSA. The CDR3: CASSLEQGAVNTEAFF. Here the CDR3 DNA reads TGTGCCAGCAGCCTAGAACAGGGGGCAGTGAACACTGAAGCTTTCTTT.

The table lists this clonotype with many counts. The gene calls are TRBV7-2 and TRBJ2-5; maybe TRBD2 (6 bases). The V end lost 1 base, the J end lost 2 bases, and 14 bases lay between the germline ends. Germline V CDR1 and CDR2: SGHTA, FQGNSA. The CDR3 runs 16 residues. The CDR3 loop is CASSLERAGRQETQYF. The CDR3, as DNA: TGTGCCAGCAGCTTAGAAAGGGCGGGAAGGCAAGAGACCCAGTACTTC.

This clonotype was recorded at least ten times. The chain is built from TRBV6-5 and TRBJ2-7, with D hard to call. CDR3 size: 15 residues. The germline CDR1 and CDR2 sequences are MNHEY and SVGAGI. Trimming removed 2 bases from V and 6 bases from J, with 17 bases in between. The CDR3 protein is CASSYEVGMLSEQYF. CDR3 coding DNA: TGTGCCAGCAGTTACGAGGTGGGAATGCTCTCCGAGCAGTACTTC.

In its sample, this clonotype was seen a few times. Given a much more abundant clone one base away, this may be a read error. The chain is built from TRBV20-1 and TRBJ2-7; no clear D gene. V was cut by 1 base and J by 5 bases, with 21 bases left in between. Germline V CDR1 and CDR2: DFQATT, SNEGSKA (reference sequence). The CDR3 spans 16 residues. The CDR3 coding sequence is TGCAGTGCTAGAGTGTCGATAGGGCCCATTTCCGACGAGCAGTACTTC. Translated, it gives CSARVSIGPISDEQYF.

The V gene is TRBV7-9, the J gene TRBJ2-7, with 14 bases aligning to TRBD2. In germline, CDR1 is SEHNR, CDR2 FQNEAQ (reference sequence). The V gene end was trimmed by 5 bases and the J gene end by 3 bases; junction bases not matched to a gene: 6. This CDR3 comprises 16 residues. The CDR3 loop is CASSPVGLAGVYEQYF. DNA for the CDR3: TGTGCCAGCAGCCCAGTGGGACTAGCGGGAGTCTACGAGCAGTACTTC.

The rearrangement links TRBV7-2 to TRBJ2-7, with D possibly TRBD2 on 6 matching bases. Per the germline V gene, CDR1 is SGHTA and CDR2 is FQGNSA. Trimming removed 5 bases at V and 7 bases at J, with 21 bases between. This CDR3 spans 15 amino acids. DNA of the CDR3: TGTGCCAGCAGCCGGGGACTGACTAGGAGTCGTGAGCAGTACTTC. Translated: CASSRGLTRSREQYF.

The V and J genes are TRBV4-3 and TRBJ1-5, with D unclear. The CDR3 loop spans 13 amino acids. Trimming left V 0 bases short and J 3 bases short, with 3 bases between. Germline values: CDR1 LGHNA, CDR2 YSLEER. The CDR3 sequence: CASSQEVNQPQHF. CDR3 DNA sequence: TGCGCCAGCAGCCAAGAGGTCAATCAGCCCCAGCATTTT.

V and J are TRBV7-9 and TRBJ1-4; D remains unclear. V was trimmed by 1 base and J by 6 bases, leaving 9 bases between them. The CDR3 covers 14 residues. Germline lookup yields CDR1 SEHNR and CDR2 FQNEAQ (reference sequence). The CDR3 spells CASSLESRHEKLFF. The CDR3 nucleotides read TGTGCCAGCAGCTTAGAAAGCCGGCATGAAAAACTGTTTTTT.